The 12 T cell receptor beta chains presented below share a single source sample, sequenced in a study of cytomegalovirus exposure and HLA in healthy donors. A multiplex PCR was run with 60 Vbeta primers and 13 Jbeta primers. Assay: immunoSEQ multiplex PCR; the TCRdb copy retains only in-frame clones and omits some. The sample contains about 130,000 clones, 83% of which appear only once. Material: PBMCs. The receptors here all came from a man aged 18 to 30 in good health and CMV-seropositive.

The chain uses TRBV2 and TRBJ1-5; TRBD1 aligns across 7 bases. Per the germline V gene, CDR1 is SNHLY and CDR2 is FYNNEI. V lost 3 bases, J lost 7 bases, and 9 bases stayed unmatched. The CDR3 has 15 amino acids. The DNA for the CDR3 is TGTGCCAGCAGTGATCGACAGGGTTCTAGGCAGCCCCAGCATTTT. This encodes CASSDRQGSRQPQHF. The entire variable domain, with the rest obtained from reference TRBV2 and TRBJ1-5, is as follows: EPEVTQTPSHQVTQMGQEVILRCVPISNHLYFYWYRQILGQKVEFLVSFYNNEISEKSEIFDDQFSVERPDGSNFTLKIRSTKLEDSAMYFCASSDRQGSRQPQHFGDGTRLSIL.

The chain is built from TRBV5-6 and TRBJ1-1; 10 bases map to TRBD1. Germline V gene data show CDR1 as SGHDT and CDR2 as YYEEEE. The ends lost 2 bases at V and 7 bases at J; junction bases unmatched: 5. The CDR3 extends over 14 amino acids. CDR3 DNA: TGTGCCAGCAGCTTCGGGACAGGGGCAATTGAAGCTTTCTTT. It codes for CASSFGTGAIEAFF.

The V and J genes are TRBV18 and TRBJ2-7; 9 bases agree with TRBD1. The CDR3 length is 15 residues. Per germline, CDR1 KGHSH and CDR2 LQKENI. V was clipped by 7 bases and J by 2 bases; unmatched bases: 9. CDR3: CASLPGQGSTYEQYF. CDR3 nucleotide sequence: TGTGCCAGCTTACCGGGACAGGGAAGCACCTACGAGCAGTACTTC. Filled out from reference TRBV18 and TRBJ2-7, the complete variable domain reads NAGVMQNPRHLVRRRGQEARLRCSPMKGHSHVYWYRQLPEEGLKFMVYLQKENIIDESGMPKERFSAEFPKEGPSILRIQQVVRGDSAAYFCASLPGQGSTYEQYFGPGTRLTVT.

V gene TRBV5-1 combines with J gene TRBJ1-5; 9 bases line up with TRBD1. V lost 3 bases to trimming and J lost 3 bases; unmatched junction nucleotides: 4. CDR1 and CDR2 from the germline V gene are SGHRS and YFSETQ. The CDR3 has 15 amino acids. The CDR3 DNA sequence: TGCGCCAGCAGCTGGACAGGGGCCCTCAATCAGCCCCAGCATTTT. This translates into CASSWTGALNQPQHF.

The J gene is TRBJ2-7, the V gene TRBV4-1; 13 nucleotides line up with TRBD2. Trimming took 8 bases from V and 2 from J; bases not matched to a gene: 3. The CDR3 is made up of 14 amino acids. Germline loops: CDR1 MGHRA, CDR2 YSYEKL. The CDR3 spells CASQTSGGPYEQYF. DNA of the CDR3: TGCGCCAGCCAGACTAGCGGGGGGCCCTACGAGCAGTACTTC.

V is TRBV13 and J is TRBJ2-5, with 8 bases identical to TRBD1. Trimming cost V 5 bases and J 2 bases; bases outside gene matches: 4. CDR1 is PRHDT, CDR2 FYEKMQ, per germline (reference sequence). The CDR3 totals 14 residues. The CDR3 sequence is CASSHRQGQETQYF. For the CDR3, the DNA is TGTGCCAGCAGCCACCGACAGGGGCAAGAGACCCAGTACTTC.

Of note for this clone: Other DNA sequences within the sample encode an identical CDR3. The chain couples TRBV11-3 to TRBJ2-7; 13 bases match TRBD2. The germline V gene has CDR1 SGHNT and CDR2 YENEEA. Trimming cost V 6 bases and J 3 bases; bases outside gene matches: 5. The CDR3 runs 15 residues. CDR3 DNA: TGTGCCAGCAGTCCAGGACTAGCGGGGGTCTACGAGCAGTACTTC. Translating gives CASSPGLAGVYEQYF.

The rearrangement uses TRBV6-5 and TRBJ2-7; 11 bases fit TRBD2. The CDR3 loop spans 15 amino acids. Germline CDR1 MNHEY, CDR2 SVGAGI. V lost 4 bases to trimming and J lost 0 bases; unmatched junction nucleotides: 2. The CDR3 region has the DNA TGTGCCAGCAGTTCCCTAGCGGGGGGCTCCTACGAGCAGTACTTC. Amino acids: CASSSLAGGSYEQYF.

The chain carries TRBV27 and TRBJ1-5, with unresolved D. CDR3 length: 16 amino acids. Trimming left V 5 bases short and J 2 bases short, with 16 bases between. Germline values: CDR1 MNHEY, CDR2 SMNVEV (reference sequence). CDR3 protein: CASSPPSRGGNQPQHF. In DNA form, the CDR3 reads TGTGCCAGCAGTCCTCCCTCCCGGGGAGGCAATCAGCCCCAGCATTTT.

This clone was observed a single time. This chain joins TRBV30 and TRBJ1-2; 10 bases are a match to TRBD1. V shed 7 bases, J shed 4 bases, and the junction held 6 bases outside the gene matches. This CDR3 has 13 amino acids. Germline CDR1 is GTSNPN and CDR2 is SVGIG (reference sequence). The CDR3 loop reads CAFSGQGVYGYTF. DNA of the CDR3: TGTGCCTTTTCAGGACAGGGGGTCTATGGCTACACCTTC.

The rearrangement links TRBV6-1 to TRBJ2-3, with D tentatively TRBD2 (6 bases). Looked up from germline, CDR1 is MNHNS and CDR2 is SASEGT. The CDR3 runs 15 residues. The V end was cut by 6 bases, the J end by 4 bases, with 17 bases between. DNA of the CDR3: TGTGCCAGCAGGATAGCGGCTAGGGGTCCAGATACGCAGTATTTT. It is translated as CASRIAARGPDTQYF.

J is TRBJ1-1 and V is TRBV7-9; 10 nucleotides align to TRBD1. Germline CDR1 SEHNR, CDR2 FQNEAQ (reference sequence). Unmatched junction bases numbered 10, after V lost 5 bases and J lost 4 bases. The CDR3 length is 16 residues. For the CDR3, the DNA is TGTGCCAGCAGCCTCGGACAGGGGGATCGGGGCACTGAAGCTTTCTTT. It encodes CASSLGQGDRGTEAFF.